The 5 T cell receptor beta chains reported below all come from one sample, sequenced in a study of PD-L1 blockade in urothelial cancer. The sample's time point: peripheral blood 6 weeks after treatment start. Generated by immunoSEQ multiplex PCR, the TCRdb table keeps only in-frame clones and is missing some. The sample gives about 50,000 clones, roughly 80% of which show up once; roughly 8.8% is in the top ten. The sequences come from PBMCs, collected around atezolizumab (anti-PD-L1) treatment. Receptors were obtained from a man between 65 and 85 years old with urothelial cancer.

The gene calls are TRBV6-6 and TRBJ2-7, with 7 nucleotides matching TRBD1. The trim removed 5 bases at V and 3 bases at J, leaving 4 bases unmatched. Germline CDR1 MNHNY, CDR2 SVGAGI (reference sequence). The CDR3 totals 13 residues. The CDR3 DNA sequence: TGTGCCAGCAGTCTGACAGGGCGCTACGAGCAGTACTTC. This codes for CASSLTGRYEQYF.

This clone was observed a handful of times. The rearrangement links TRBV5-1 to TRBJ2-7; 7 nucleotides agree with TRBD1. CDR3 length: 15 residues. The V gene's germline CDR1 is SGHRS and CDR2 YFSETQ. V shed 0 bases and J 3 bases; nucleotides not matched to a gene: 6. CDR3 in DNA: TGCGCCAGCAGCTTGGACGCTCGACAGGGCTACGAGCAGTACTTC. It codes for CASSLDARQGYEQYF.

This clone showed up just once. This chain joins TRBV6-5 and TRBJ2-1; 10 nucleotides match TRBD2. The CDR3 is 15 residues long. CDR1 and CDR2 (germline): MNHEY, SVGAGI. V trimming: 5 bases; J trimming: 4 bases; junction bases outside the gene matches: 5. CDR3 DNA: TGTGCCAGCAGTCAAACTAGCGGGGTATACAATGAGCAGTTCTTC. Encoded protein: CASSQTSGVYNEQFF.

The V and J genes are TRBV11-3 and TRBJ2-4; no definite D call. This CDR3 has 13 amino acids. CDR1 and CDR2 (germline): SGHNT, YENEEA. Trimming stripped 6 bases from V and 8 bases from J, with 14 bases between. CDR3: CASSLGENHIQYF. CDR3 DNA: TGTGCCAGCAGTCTCGGAGAGAATCACATTCAGTACTTC.

This chain joins TRBV29-1 and TRBJ2-3, with D hard to call. This CDR3 region has 15 residues. The V gene lost 7 bases and the J gene lost 0 bases, with 17 bases spanning the gap. Germline CDR1 reads SQVTM; CDR2 reads ANQGSEA. The CDR3 coding sequence is TGCAGCGCCCCGGCCGCAGAGGATAGCACAGATACGCAGTATTTT. Its translation: CSAPAAEDSTDTQYF.